The rows below give T cell receptor beta chains drawn from one sample of a study of control samples from healthy donors and cancer patients. TCRdb keeps only in-frame clones here, not all; method: immunoSEQ multiplex PCR. The sample records 130,000 or so clones, approximately 90% being singletons. The source material was blood. Receptors were obtained from a man aged 25-45 years in good health. CDR3s leave out the opening cysteine and the closing phenylalanine or tryptophan. A D gene is named only where the DNA matches it firmly. Clone sizes are given selectively: once, few, many, or a class where the clone is expanded.

d_call: TRBD1; j_call: TRBJ2-1; cdr3_length: 15; clone_size: NA; v_call: TRBV6-1; cdr3_aa: ASSEPGRDSVYNEQF
d_call: TRBD1; j_call: TRBJ2-2; cdr3_length: 14; clone_size: NA; v_call: TRBV19; cdr3_aa: ASSGTAPTNTGELF
d_call: NA; j_call: TRBJ2-3; cdr3_length: 15; clone_size: NA; v_call: TRBV14; cdr3_aa: ASSQGAGGGSTDTQY
d_call: TRBD1; j_call: TRBJ2-1; cdr3_length: 13; clone_size: NA; v_call: TRBV30; cdr3_aa: AWNPPTGGRDEQF
d_call: NA; j_call: TRBJ2-5; cdr3_length: 9; clone_size: once; v_call: TRBV2; cdr3_aa: ASSESETQY
d_call: TRBD1; j_call: TRBJ1-1; cdr3_length: 14; clone_size: NA; v_call: TRBV5-1; cdr3_aa: ASSPPGQGVNTEAF
d_call: NA; j_call: TRBJ1-3; cdr3_length: 12; clone_size: NA; v_call: TRBV3-1/TRBV3-2; cdr3_aa: ASSQTYSGNTIY
d_call: NA; j_call: TRBJ1-1; cdr3_length: 11; clone_size: once; v_call: TRBV12-3/TRBV12-4; cdr3_aa: ASGLGGDTEAF
d_call: NA; j_call: TRBJ2-2; cdr3_length: 13; clone_size: NA; v_call: TRBV3-1/TRBV3-2; cdr3_aa: ASSQDATNTGELF
d_call: NA; j_call: TRBJ1-6; cdr3_length: 13; clone_size: NA; v_call: TRBV6-5; cdr3_aa: ASSYRDLYNSPLH
d_call: NA; j_call: TRBJ1-2; cdr3_length: 11; clone_size: NA; v_call: TRBV6-1; cdr3_aa: ASSETGNYGYT
d_call: NA; j_call: TRBJ1-3; cdr3_length: 14; clone_size: NA; v_call: TRBV5-1; cdr3_aa: ASIREKGGSGNTIY
d_call: TRBD1; j_call: TRBJ1-1; cdr3_length: 11; clone_size: NA; v_call: TRBV2; cdr3_aa: ASIGQGSTEAF
d_call: NA; j_call: TRBJ2-6; cdr3_length: 12; clone_size: NA; v_call: TRBV5-1; cdr3_aa: ASSSGSGANVLT
d_call: NA; j_call: TRBJ1-1; cdr3_length: 14; clone_size: NA; v_call: TRBV12-5; cdr3_aa: ASGFPPELLNTEAF
d_call: TRBD1; j_call: TRBJ1-1; cdr3_length: 14; clone_size: NA; v_call: TRBV28; cdr3_aa: ASSLSTGGGTTEAF
d_call: TRBD1; j_call: TRBJ1-2; cdr3_length: 15; clone_size: NA; v_call: TRBV18; cdr3_aa: ASSPFDRTGFSYGYT
d_call: NA; j_call: TRBJ1-5; cdr3_length: 12; clone_size: NA; v_call: TRBV6-2/TRBV6-3; cdr3_aa: ASSFLSSDQPQH
d_call: TRBD1; j_call: TRBJ1-4; cdr3_length: 13; clone_size: NA; v_call: TRBV7-3; cdr3_aa: ASSSGQGADEKLF
d_call: TRBD1; j_call: TRBJ2-5; cdr3_length: 13; clone_size: NA; v_call: TRBV7-2; cdr3_aa: ASSGWTGGGETQY
d_call: NA; j_call: TRBJ1-5; cdr3_length: 13; clone_size: NA; v_call: TRBV6-1; cdr3_aa: ASSEAGYSNQPQH
d_call: TRBD1; j_call: TRBJ1-1; cdr3_length: 12; clone_size: NA; v_call: TRBV24-1; cdr3_aa: ATSSAGTGHEAF
d_call: NA; j_call: TRBJ2-5; cdr3_length: 11; clone_size: NA; v_call: TRBV6-5; cdr3_aa: ASRRARGETQY
d_call: NA; j_call: TRBJ1-2; cdr3_length: 10; clone_size: NA; v_call: TRBV10-3; cdr3_aa: AIADPNYGYT
d_call: NA; j_call: TRBJ1-1; cdr3_length: 11; clone_size: NA; v_call: TRBV2; cdr3_aa: ASELDSRGEAF
d_call: TRBD1; j_call: TRBJ1-5; cdr3_length: 11; clone_size: NA; v_call: TRBV19; cdr3_aa: ASLEGAAQPQH
d_call: TRBD1; j_call: TRBJ1-2; cdr3_length: 15; clone_size: once; v_call: TRBV9; cdr3_aa: ASSVHSGTGGSYGYT
d_call: NA; j_call: TRBJ2-3; cdr3_length: 12; clone_size: NA; v_call: TRBV6-1; cdr3_aa: ASSDNSGADTQY
d_call: NA; j_call: TRBJ2-7; cdr3_length: 13; clone_size: NA; v_call: TRBV10-3; cdr3_aa: AISPSSPLGYEQY
d_call: TRBD1; j_call: TRBJ1-6; cdr3_length: 14; clone_size: NA; v_call: TRBV3-1/TRBV3-2; cdr3_aa: ASSQVWTGSNSPLH
d_call: NA; j_call: TRBJ2-1; cdr3_length: 13; clone_size: NA; v_call: TRBV7-3; cdr3_aa: ASSLQVHTYNEQF
d_call: TRBD1; j_call: TRBJ2-4; cdr3_length: 14; clone_size: NA; v_call: TRBV5-4; cdr3_aa: ASSIPTGQGANIQY
d_call: NA; j_call: TRBJ1-5; cdr3_length: 14; clone_size: NA; v_call: TRBV12-5; cdr3_aa: ASGLVSGGRGQPQH
d_call: TRBD1; j_call: TRBJ1-4; cdr3_length: 12; clone_size: NA; v_call: TRBV10-1; cdr3_aa: ASSEGQGGEKLF
d_call: NA; j_call: TRBJ1-2; cdr3_length: 14; clone_size: NA; v_call: TRBV2; cdr3_aa: ASSVIGRGGGNGYT
d_call: NA; j_call: TRBJ1-2; cdr3_length: 12; clone_size: NA; v_call: TRBV11-3; cdr3_aa: ASSPSGGISGYT
d_call: TRBD1; j_call: TRBJ1-6; cdr3_length: 15; clone_size: few; v_call: TRBV7-2; cdr3_aa: ASSLDQGGSGNSPLH
d_call: TRBD1; j_call: TRBJ1-6; cdr3_length: 15; clone_size: NA; v_call: TRBV19; cdr3_aa: ASSTGQGATYNSPLH
d_call: TRBD1; j_call: TRBJ1-3; cdr3_length: 13; clone_size: NA; v_call: TRBV18; cdr3_aa: ASSPDRSDGNTIY
d_call: NA; j_call: TRBJ1-2; cdr3_length: 12; clone_size: NA; v_call: TRBV19; cdr3_aa: ASSMMSGRVGYT
d_call: TRBD1; j_call: TRBJ1-1; cdr3_length: 13; clone_size: NA; v_call: TRBV7-2; cdr3_aa: ASSLNRGRDTEAF
d_call: NA; j_call: TRBJ2-2; cdr3_length: 14; clone_size: NA; v_call: TRBV2; cdr3_aa: ASSEMGHMNTGELF
d_call: TRBD1; j_call: TRBJ1-1; cdr3_length: 11; clone_size: NA; v_call: TRBV10-1; cdr3_aa: ASSGATGPEAF
d_call: NA; j_call: TRBJ1-2; cdr3_length: 11; clone_size: NA; v_call: TRBV7-2; cdr3_aa: ASSLGRGDGYT
d_call: TRBD1; j_call: TRBJ1-6; cdr3_length: 12; clone_size: NA; v_call: TRBV10-1; cdr3_aa: ASSGETGNSPLH
d_call: TRBD2; j_call: TRBJ2-3; cdr3_length: 15; clone_size: NA; v_call: TRBV24-1; cdr3_aa: ATSDFGLAGITDTQY